The 20 T cell receptor beta chains in this list originate from one sample, sequenced in a study of shared clonotypes between healthy human individuals. The repertoire was sequenced with immunoSEQ multiplex PCR; TCRdb's copy has only in-frame clones and lacks some. Seen here are about a million clones, 60% to 80% observed once, and the top ten hold about 1.5%. The specimen was memory CD4+ T cells sorted from blood. Subset in this sample: CD45RA-negative fraction. The receptors come from a man younger than 35 in good health.

J is TRBJ2-7 and V is TRBV2; D uncertain. Per germline, CDR1 SNHLY and CDR2 FYNNEI. The CDR3 spans 14 residues. V lost 7 bases, J lost 0 bases, and 13 bases lay in between. The CDR3 loop reads CASIADWGSYEQYF. CDR3 in DNA: TGTGCCAGCATCGCCGACTGGGGCTCCTACGAGCAGTACTTC.

V usage is TRBV5-1 and J usage is TRBJ2-1, with D possibly TRBD2 on 5 matching bases. The CDR3 extends over 12 amino acids. CDR1 SGHRS and CDR2 YFSETQ come from the germline V gene. The V gene lost 2 bases and the J gene lost 12 bases, with 12 bases spanning the gap. CDR3 amino acids: CASSFPEGAQFF. The CDR3 DNA reads TGCGCCAGCAGCTTCCCTGAGGGCGCGCAGTTCTTC. Full variable domain (outside the CDR3, taken from reference TRBV5-1 and TRBJ2-1): KAGVTQTPRYLIKTRGQQVTLSCSPISGHRSVSWYQQTPGQGLQFLFEYFSETQRNKGNFPGRFSGRQFSNSRSEMNVSTLELGDSALYLCASSFPEGAQFFGPGTRLTVL.

This clone occurred once. The V gene is TRBV7-2, the J gene TRBJ2-2; 10 bases agree with TRBD1. Unmatched junction bases numbered 8, after V lost 5 bases and J lost 5 bases. Germline V gene lookup returns CDR1 SGHTA and CDR2 FQGNSA. This CDR3 is built from 16 residues. CDR3 region: CASSPPGQGRTGELFF. CDR3 DNA sequence: TGTGCCAGCAGCCCTCCGGGACAGGGGAGGACCGGGGAGCTGTTTTTT.

The CDR3 region has the DNA TGTGCCAGCACGGAGTCGGGCAGGACGTGGTTCCAGCATTTT. It specifies CASTESGRTWFQHF. The chain is built from TRBV6-1 and TRBJ1-5; D is unresolved. The germline CDR1 and CDR2 sequences are MNHNS and SASEGT. The CDR3 spans 14 residues. The V and J ends lost 7 bases and 12 bases respectively, with 22 bases between them.

The chain combines TRBV4-1 with TRBJ2-7, with unresolved D. Trimming removed 1 base from V and 3 bases from J, with 10 bases in between. The length of the CDR3 is 14 residues. The V gene's germline CDR1 is MGHRA and CDR2 YSYEKL. The CDR3 region is CASSQAPQSYEQYF. The CDR3 region has the DNA TGCGCCAGCAGCCAAGCCCCACAGAGCTACGAGCAGTACTTC.

V is TRBV18 and J is TRBJ1-4; unclear D gene. Germline CDR1 KGHSH, CDR2 LQKENI. The CDR3 spans 13 residues. The V end was cut by 4 bases, the J end by 5 bases, with 8 bases between. The CDR3 DNA sequence: TGTGCCAGCTCACGTGACAAGAATGAAAAACTGTTTTTT. Encoded protein: CASSRDKNEKLFF.

J is TRBJ1-5 and V is TRBV2; possible D gene TRBD1, 5 bases. There are 15 residues in the CDR3. V was shortened by 6 bases and J by 0 bases, with 12 bases between the two germline ends. Per the germline V gene, CDR1 is SNHLY and CDR2 is FYNNEI. The CDR3 protein is CASSRTPYSNQPQHF. The DNA of the CDR3 is TGTGCCAGCAGCAGGACACCCTATAGCAATCAGCCCCAGCATTTT. The full variable domain, completed using reference TRBV2 and TRBJ1-5, is EPEVTQTPSHQVTQMGQEVILRCVPISNHLYFYWYRQILGQKVEFLVSFYNNEISEKSEIFDDQFSVERPDGSNFTLKIRSTKLEDSAMYFCASSRTPYSNQPQHFGDGTRLSIL.

This chain uses TRBV5-1 with TRBJ2-7, with D unclear. The CDR3 sequence is 14 residues long. CDR1 and CDR2 (germline): SGHRS, YFSETQ. The V gene lost 0 bases and the J gene lost 4 bases, with 11 bases spanning the gap. This chain's CDR3 is CASSLAANFYEQYF. CDR3 coding DNA: TGCGCCAGCAGCTTGGCCGCTAATTTTTACGAGCAGTACTTC.

The chain employs TRBV9 and TRBJ2-7; 14 bases map to TRBD2. The CDR3 extends over 17 amino acids. Trimming removed 2 bases from V and 5 bases from J; junction bases left unmatched: 9. The V gene's germline CDR1 is SGDLS and CDR2 YYNGEE. As DNA, the CDR3 is TGTGCCAGCAGCGTCGGGACTAGCGGGGGCGCCCCCCACGAGCAGTACTTC. Its protein is CASSVGTSGGAPHEQYF.

Notes on this clone: Other DNA sequences in the same sample also yield this CDR3. The rearrangement links TRBV5-1 to TRBJ2-7, with 8 bases lining up with TRBD1. V shed 2 bases and J 4 bases; nucleotides not matched to a gene: 5. CDR1 is SGHRS and CDR2 is YFSETQ in the germline V gene. The CDR3 has 14 residues. CDR3 loop: CASSLGQGRYEQYF. CDR3 sequence (DNA): TGCGCCAGCAGCTTAGGACAGGGACGTTACGAGCAGTACTTC.

The chain recombines TRBV5-4 with TRBJ2-7; 8 nucleotides line up with TRBD2. J lost 2 bases, V lost 0 bases, and 7 bases had no gene match. Germline CDR1 and CDR2: SGHNT and YYREEE (reference sequence). This CDR3 has 16 residues. The CDR3 nucleotides read TGTGCCAGCAGCTTGGATGGCGGGGGGACCCCCTACGAGCAGTACTTC. It yields the protein CASSLDGGGTPYEQYF.

The rearrangement joins TRBV4-2 to TRBJ2-3; 8 bases match TRBD2. Trimming at V came to 0 bases and at J to 3 bases, leaving 8 bases not matched to a gene. Germline CDR1 and CDR2: LGHNA and YNFKEQ. The CDR3 has 17 amino acids. DNA for the CDR3: TGTGCCAGCAGCCAAGAGATCCCGGGGGGGCCTACAGATACGCAGTATTTT. It codes for CASSQEIPGGPTDTQYF.

This chain uses TRBV30 with TRBJ2-5; TRBD2 matches at 7 bases. The trim removed 3 bases at V and 9 bases at J, leaving 7 bases unmatched. The length of the CDR3 is 12 residues. Germline V gene lookup returns CDR1 GTSNPN and CDR2 SVGIG (reference sequence). Written as DNA, the CDR3 is TGTGCCTGGAGGGACTCTGGGAGGGCCCAGTACTTC. Translated, it gives CAWRDSGRAQYF.

This chain connects TRBV2 to TRBJ1-1, with D possibly matching TRBD1 (6 bases). The length of the CDR3 is 13 residues. In germline, CDR1 is SNHLY, CDR2 FYNNEI. V shed 7 bases and J shed 8 bases, with 17 bases lying between them. The CDR3: CASTETLQGEAFF. Written as DNA, the CDR3 is TGTGCCAGCACCGAGACCCTCCAGGGGGAAGCTTTCTTT.

This clone was picked up a small number of times. The chain couples TRBV7-8 to TRBJ2-7; D uncertain. Germline CDR1 SGHVS, CDR2 FQNEAQ. CDR3 length equals 13 residues. Trimming stripped 2 bases from V and 4 bases from J, with 9 bases between. CDR3 DNA sequence: TGTGCCAGCAGCTTATTCCTTTATTACGAGCAGTACTTC. Translating it yields CASSLFLYYEQYF.

The chain uses TRBV5-1 and TRBJ2-5; TRBD2 aligns across 13 bases. Unmatched junction bases numbered 6, after V lost 4 bases and J lost 3 bases. The CDR3 contains 16 residues. From germline, CDR1 is SGHRS and CDR2 YFSETQ. The CDR3 DNA follows: TGCGCCAGCAGCCAGGGACTAGCGGGATTTAAAGAGACCCAGTACTTC. Translated: CASSQGLAGFKETQYF.

The chain combines TRBV7-3 with TRBJ2-7, with D perhaps TRBD1 (7 bases). V was clipped by 2 bases and J by 3 bases, with 11 bases between them. The CDR3 totals 14 residues. In germline, CDR1 is SGHTA, CDR2 FQGTGA. CDR3 in DNA: TGTGCCAGCAGCTTAGGAGGGGGCGGCTACGAGCAGTACTTC. It yields the protein CASSLGGGGYEQYF.

The rearrangement links TRBV30 to TRBJ2-2, with 7 bases aligning to TRBD2. Germline V gives CDR1 GTSNPN, CDR2 SVGIG (reference sequence). The CDR3 is 15 residues long. The V and J ends lost 3 bases and 0 bases, in that order; junction bases with no gene match: 4. CDR3 loop: CAWRVAGTNTGELFF. The CDR3 nucleotides read TGTGCCTGGAGGGTAGCGGGTACGAACACCGGGGAGCTGTTTTTT.

This rearrangement joins TRBV7-2 to TRBJ2-1, with D perhaps TRBD1 or TRBD2 (6 bases each). The CDR3 extends over 13 amino acids. CDR1 is SGHTA, CDR2 FQGNSA, per germline. V gave up 2 bases and J gave up 9 bases, with 11 bases separating them. The CDR3, as DNA: TGTGCCAGCAGCTTAAGGAGGGGGATTGAGCAGTTCTTC. Residues: CASSLRRGIEQFF.

The CDR3 reads CASSLYSSGNTIYF. CDR3 DNA: TGTGCCAGCAGCTTATACAGCTCTGGAAACACCATATATTTT. The chain links TRBV7-2 to TRBJ1-3; D unclear. CDR3 length equals 14 residues. The germline V gene encodes CDR1 SGHTA and CDR2 FQGNSA. Trimming pared 2 bases from V and 0 bases from J, leaving 5 bases between.